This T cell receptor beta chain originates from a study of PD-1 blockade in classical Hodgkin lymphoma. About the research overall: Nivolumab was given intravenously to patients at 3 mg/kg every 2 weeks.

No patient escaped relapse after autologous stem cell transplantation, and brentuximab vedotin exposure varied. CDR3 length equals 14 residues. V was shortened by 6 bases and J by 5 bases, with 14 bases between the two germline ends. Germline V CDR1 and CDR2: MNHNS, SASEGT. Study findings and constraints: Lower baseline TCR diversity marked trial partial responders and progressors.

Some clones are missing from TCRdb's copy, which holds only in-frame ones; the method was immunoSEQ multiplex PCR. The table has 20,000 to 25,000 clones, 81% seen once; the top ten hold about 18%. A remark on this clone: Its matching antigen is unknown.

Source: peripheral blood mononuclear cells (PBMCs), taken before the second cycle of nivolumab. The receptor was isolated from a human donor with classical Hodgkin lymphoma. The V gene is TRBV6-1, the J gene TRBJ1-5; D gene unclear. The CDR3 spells CASSETGRYQPQHF. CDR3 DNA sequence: TGTGCCAGCAGCGAAACTGGACGATATCAGCCCCAGCATTTT.